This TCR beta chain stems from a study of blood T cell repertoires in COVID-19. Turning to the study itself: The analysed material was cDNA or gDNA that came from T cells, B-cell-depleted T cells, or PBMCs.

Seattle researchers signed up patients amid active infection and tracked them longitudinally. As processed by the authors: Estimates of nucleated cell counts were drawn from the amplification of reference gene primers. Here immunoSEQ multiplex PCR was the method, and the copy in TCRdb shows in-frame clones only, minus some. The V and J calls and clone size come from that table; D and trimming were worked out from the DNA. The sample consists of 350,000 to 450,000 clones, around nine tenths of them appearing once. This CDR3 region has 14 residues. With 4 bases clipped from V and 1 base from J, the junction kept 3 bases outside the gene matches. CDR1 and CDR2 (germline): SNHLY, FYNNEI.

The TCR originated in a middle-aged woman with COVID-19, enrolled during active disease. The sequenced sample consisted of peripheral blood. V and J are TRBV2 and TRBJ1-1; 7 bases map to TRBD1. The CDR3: CASSVGQANTEAFF. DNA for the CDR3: TGTGCCAGCAGTGTAGGACAGGCGAACACTGAAGCTTTCTTT.